Below, 29 T cell receptor beta chains from the same sample are listed, as sequenced in a study of CD8+CD57+ T cells in acquired aplastic anemia. TCR beta VDJ and CDR3 were profiled, and genomic DNA was the template. Using its own MiXCR run on the reads, TCRdb lists one record per CDR3 protein. The profile shows approximately 190,000 distinct CDR3 sequences, around 45% of them singletons. All patients picked for sequencing had shown, by flow cytometry, an expansion of CD8+CD57+ cells. The sample comprised sorted CD4+, CD8+, or CD8+CD57+ T cells (not recorded which) from PBMCs. Receptors originate from a human donor with aplastic anemia.

This clonotype was counted at least ten times. Here the CDR3 DNA reads TGTGCCAGCAGTTACTACGATTACTCCTACGAGCAGTACTTC. This sequence encodes CASSYYDYSYEQYF. The rearrangement links TRBV6-2 or TRBV6-3 to TRBJ2-7; D is uncertain. V was pared by 1 base and J by 0 bases, with 7 bases between. The V gene's germline CDR1 is MNHEY and CDR2 SVGEGT. CDR3 length equals 14 residues.

This clonotype was seen at least ten times. V gene TRBV5-1 combines with J gene TRBJ1-1, with no clear D. CDR3 length: 12 amino acids. Germline loops: CDR1 SGHRS, CDR2 YFSETQ. V lost 0 bases and J lost 4, with 4 bases in between. This CDR3 is CASSLGTTEAFF. CDR3 coding DNA: TGCGCCAGCAGCTTGGGGACCACTGAAGCTTTCTTT.

The chain recombines TRBV11-1 with TRBJ2-3; 12 positions match TRBD2. Germline V gene data show CDR1 as SGHAT and CDR2 as FQDESV (reference sequence). Losses at the gene ends were 5 bases for V and 0 bases for J; bases not matched to a gene: 6. The length of the CDR3 is 17 residues. The CDR3 DNA is TGTGCCAGCAGCCCCTCCGGGACTAGCGGGAGCACAGATACGCAGTATTTT. This gives the protein CASSPSGTSGSTDTQYF.

The CDR3 coding sequence is TGTGCCAGCAGCGTGGGTTACTATGGCTACACCTTC. It encodes CASSVGYYGYTF. This chain connects TRBV25-1 to TRBJ1-2; D unclear. The CDR3 is made up of 12 amino acids. The V end was cut by 6 bases, the J end by 3 bases, with 8 bases between. The germline gives CDR1 MGHDK, CDR2 SYGVNS.

This rearrangement joins TRBV7-9 to TRBJ1-1; D uncertain. V was shortened by 2 bases and J by 6 bases, with 10 bases between the two germline ends. Germline loops: CDR1 SEHNR, CDR2 FQNEAQ (reference sequence). CDR3 length: 13 amino acids. The CDR3 here is CASSLTGLAEAFF. The CDR3 nucleotides read TGTGCCAGCAGCTTAACGGGTCTGGCTGAAGCTTTCTTT. Combining the CDR3 with reference TRBV7-9 and TRBJ1-1 gives the whole variable domain DTGVSQNPRHKITKRGQNVTFRCDPISEHNRLYWYRQTLGQGPEFLTYFQNEAQLEKSRLLSDRFSAERPKGSFSTLEIQRTEQGDSAMYLCASSLTGLAEAFFGQGTRLTVV.

This clonotype was observed many times. The rearrangement links TRBV2 to TRBJ1-5; TRBD1 agrees at 9 bases. The CDR3 is 14 residues long. CDR1 is SNHLY, CDR2 FYNNEI, per germline. J was trimmed by 6 bases and V by 4 bases; bases with no gene match: 4. CDR3 nucleotides: TGTGCCAGCAGTGGACAGGGGGGCGGTCAGCCCCAGCATTTT. Translated, it gives CASSGQGGGQPQHF.

This clonotype was found a few times. The chain has TRBV10-3 and TRBJ2-3; maybe TRBD1 (6 bases). Germline-derived CDR1 and CDR2 are ENHRY and SYGVKD. The CDR3 consists of 15 residues. V lost 7 bases and J lost 4, with 18 bases in between. The CDR3 reads CAITKGTSKADTQYF. The CDR3, as DNA: TGTGCCATCACAAAAGGGACATCAAAGGCAGATACGCAGTATTTT.

The gene calls are TRBV12-3 or TRBV12-4 and TRBJ1-4; no firm D call. This CDR3 has 15 amino acids. The V end was cut by 1 base, the J end by 3 bases, with 9 bases between. The CDR3 is CASSLVGRANEKLFF. Here the CDR3 DNA reads TGTGCCAGCAGTTTAGTAGGGCGAGCTAATGAAAAACTGTTTTTT.

The rearrangement links TRBV20-1 to TRBJ2-3, with D perhaps given as TRBD1 or TRBD2 (6 bases each). The CDR3 is 17 residues long. Germline loops: CDR1 DFQATT, CDR2 SNEGSKA (reference sequence). The V and J ends lost 7 bases and 6 bases respectively, with 29 bases between them. CDR3 nucleotides: TGCAGTGTTACCGGGACTCCCGGGACATCCCTTGGGGATACGCAGTATTTT. Translated: CSVTGTPGTSLGDTQYF.

This clonotype was seen only a few times. A junction boundary mismatches the germline segment, possibly from a read error. This chain links TRBV20-1 with TRBJ2-7; TRBD1 matches 7 bases. Germline V gene sequence: CDR1 DFQATT, CDR2 SNEGSKA (reference sequence). The CDR3 has 15 residues. CDR3: CSAIFLNRGYYERYF. CDR3 coding DNA: TGCAGTGCTATTTTTCTTAACAGGGGCTACTACGAGCGGTACTTC.

This clonotype was observed at least ten times. The chain joins TRBV6-2 or TRBV6-3 to TRBJ2-5; maybe TRBD2 (6 bases). Per the germline V gene, CDR1 is MNHEY and CDR2 is SVGEGT. Deletions cut 6 bases from V and 5 bases from J, with 22 bases between. The CDR3 has 16 residues. CDR3 protein: CASRRLGRTPGETQYF. DNA of the CDR3: TGTGCCAGCAGAAGACTAGGGAGGACCCCGGGGGAGACCCAGTACTTC.

The genes are TRBV14 and TRBJ1-6; D gene unclear. Germline values: CDR1 SGHDN, CDR2 FVKESK. V gave up 1 base and J gave up 10 bases, with 5 bases separating them. The CDR3 has 12 residues. CDR3 amino acids: CASSQVASPLHF. In DNA, the CDR3 is TGTGCCAGCAGCCAAGTTGCCTCACCCCTCCACTTT. Looking up the rest from reference TRBV14 and TRBJ1-6 gives the full variable domain: EAGVTQFPSHSVIEKGQTVTLRCDPISGHDNLYWYRRVMGKEIKFLLHFVKESKQDESGMPNNRFLAERTGGTYSTLKVQPAELEDSGVYFCASSQVASPLHFGNGTRLTVT.

The V gene is TRBV20-1, the J gene TRBJ2-3; 8 bases match TRBD2. This CDR3 spans 16 amino acids. Germline CDR1 reads DFQATT; CDR2 reads SNEGSKA (reference sequence). The junction had 7 bases not matched to a gene; V was cut back by 0 bases and J by 2 bases. CDR3 in amino acids: CSARDWAGGNTDTQYF. In DNA, the CDR3 is TGCAGTGCTAGAGATTGGGCGGGGGGAAACACAGATACGCAGTATTTT.

The chain carries TRBV10-1 and TRBJ1-5; 8 nucleotides align to TRBD1. CDR1 WNHNN and CDR2 SYGVQD come from the germline V gene (reference sequence). The CDR3 length is 13 residues. J gave up 5 bases and V 4 bases, and 1 base lay outside the gene matches. CDR3: CASSVDRDQPQHF. In nucleotides, the CDR3 is TGCGCCAGCAGTGTGGACAGGGATCAGCCCCAGCATTTT.

Of note for this clonotype: This may stem from a read error, because a much larger clone lies one nucleotide away. J is TRBJ2-1 and V is TRBV5-1, with TRBD2 as a possible D gene (5 bases). The CDR3 runs 14 residues. CDR1 and CDR2 (germline): SGHRS, YFSETQ. CDR3 DNA: TGCGCCGGCAGTAGCGCCAGCTCCTACAATGAGCAGTTCTTC. Encoded protein: CAGSSASSYNEQFF.

This clonotype was detected ten times or more. The chain is built from TRBV11-1 and TRBJ2-7; D might be TRBD2 (5 bases). CDR3 length equals 13 residues. Trimming stripped 3 bases from V and 6 bases from J, with 12 bases between. Germline V gives CDR1 SGHAT, CDR2 FQDESV (reference sequence). The CDR3 reads CASSFGLRGEQYF. Here the CDR3 DNA reads TGTGCCAGCAGCTTCGGACTCCGCGGCGAGCAGTACTTC.

The rearrangement links TRBV7-2 to TRBJ2-7; 10 nucleotides line up with TRBD2. This CDR3 region has 15 residues. Per germline, CDR1 SGHTA and CDR2 FQGNSA. Losses at the gene ends were 0 bases for V and 3 bases for J; bases not matched to a gene: 2. The CDR3 spells CASSLAGTSVYEQYF. CDR3 sequence (DNA): TGTGCCAGCAGCTTAGCTGGGACTAGCGTCTACGAGCAGTACTTC.

This chain uses TRBV10-1 with TRBJ2-3; D is unclear. The CDR3 has 14 amino acids. Germline-derived CDR1 and CDR2 are WNHNN and SYGVQD (reference sequence). Trimming removed 2 bases at V and 5 bases at J, with 11 bases between. The CDR3 DNA sequence: TGCGCCAGCAGTGAGAGAAGGGATGGAGATACGCAGTATTTT. It translates to CASSERRDGDTQYF.

This clonotype was counted many times. This chain uses TRBV25-1 with TRBJ1-4, with D possibly being TRBD1 (5 bases). Germline V gene sequence: CDR1 MGHDK, CDR2 SYGVNS. The CDR3 runs to 13 residues. V was trimmed by 8 bases and J by 9 bases, leaving 16 bases between them. CDR3 in amino acids: CASLDSYGKKLFF. The CDR3, as DNA: TGTGCCAGCCTAGACAGCTATGGTAAAAAACTGTTTTTT.

This clonotype has a handful of counts. It may be a read error: a sequence one base away is much more abundant. This chain connects TRBV20-1 to TRBJ1-3; no firm D call. Germline CDR1 DFQATT, CDR2 SNEGSKA (reference sequence). This CDR3 is 10 amino acids long. This CDR3 reads CGALGNTIYF. As DNA, the CDR3 is TGCGGTGCCCTCGGAAACACCATATATTTT.

This clonotype was seen repeatedly, ten times or more. The chain couples TRBV29-1 to TRBJ1-5; TRBD1 agrees at 7 bases. V gave up 5 bases and J gave up 6 bases; unmatched junction bases: 10. The CDR3 loop spans 14 amino acids. The V gene's germline CDR1 is SQVTM and CDR2 ANQGSEA. The CDR3 nucleotides read TGCAGCGTTACCCGGGACAGAGACGGTCAGCCCCAGCATTTT. Its translation is CSVTRDRDGQPQHF.

CDR3 nucleotide sequence: TGCAGTGCTAGAGACCTCATGAGGTCCAGCTATGGCTACACCTTC. Amino acids: CSARDLMRSSYGYTF. The chain is built from TRBV20-1 and TRBJ1-2, with D unclear. In germline, CDR1 is DFQATT, CDR2 SNEGSKA (reference sequence). CDR3 size: 15 residues. The ends were cut back, 0 bases at V and 4 bases at J, with 15 bases in the middle.

The V call is TRBV15, the J call TRBJ1-1; 7 bases fit TRBD1. The CDR3 length is 12 residues. V shed 3 bases and J 8 bases; nucleotides not matched to a gene: 3. Germline assignment: CDR1 LNHNV and CDR2 YYDKDF (reference sequence). The CDR3 sequence: CATSRGTVEAFF. The CDR3 coding sequence is TGTGCCACCAGCAGGGGGACAGTCGAAGCTTTCTTT.

A few counts support this clonotype. The CDR3 DNA follows: TGTGCCAGCAGTTTATCTCTGGGGGGGATTTCACTCTCTGGAAACACCATATATTTT. Translation gives CASSLSLGGISLSGNTIYF. This rearrangement joins TRBV12-3 or TRBV12-4 to TRBJ1-3, with D perhaps TRBD1 (5 bases). The V end was cut by 2 bases, the J end by 0 bases, with 20 bases between. CDR3 length equals 19 residues.

This clonotype showed up many times. The chain employs TRBV4-1 and TRBJ2-7; TRBD2 aligns across 9 bases. The V gene end was trimmed by 3 bases and the J gene end by 0 bases; junction bases not matched to a gene: 3. The CDR3 is 15 residues long. Per germline, CDR1 MGHRA and CDR2 YSYEKL. The CDR3 region has the DNA TGCGCCAGCAGCCAGATAGCGGGAGCCTCCTACGAGCAGTACTTC. As protein: CASSQIAGASYEQYF.

This chain links TRBV6-4 with TRBJ2-3; D is uncertain. Germline V gene data show CDR1 as MRHNA and CDR2 as SNTAGT. V was shortened by 0 bases and J by 2 bases, with 12 bases between the two germline ends. The CDR3 has 16 residues. The CDR3 bases are TGTGCCAGCAGTGACTCTGTGGGATCATCCACAGATACGCAGTATTTT. Amino acid sequence: CASSDSVGSSTDTQYF.

This chain links TRBV2 with TRBJ1-2; 8 positions agree with TRBD1. After removal of 3 bases from V and 8 bases from J, the junction contained 5 bases not matched to a gene. The CDR3 length is 13 residues. CDR1 is SNHLY, CDR2 FYNNEI, per germline. The CDR3 DNA reads as TGTGCCAGCAGTGAGCGACAGGGGTTAGGCTACACCTTC. Protein sequence: CASSERQGLGYTF.

V and J are TRBV2 and TRBJ2-7; D is perhaps TRBD1 (5 bases). Germline V CDR1 and CDR2: SNHLY, FYNNEI. With 8 bases removed from V and 4 bases from J, the gap between germline ends came to 12 bases. This CDR3 region has 12 residues. CDR3 DNA sequence: TGTGCCAGCGTCCTGGGGCCATACGAGCAGTACTTC. This translates into CASVLGPYEQYF.

The genes are TRBV6-5 and TRBJ2-1, with D possibly matching TRBD1 (7 bases). This CDR3 spans 13 amino acids. Trimming removed 7 bases at V and 7 bases at J, with 14 bases between. CDR1 MNHEY and CDR2 SVGAGI come from the germline V gene. The CDR3 sequence is CASNWAGGNEQFF. CDR3 DNA sequence: TGTGCCAGCAATTGGGCAGGGGGGAATGAGCAGTTCTTC.